This note documents a single TCR beta chain sequence. Its antigen remains undetermined. No base quality information exists; no much larger clone differs at one position. The cohort was made up of 500 to 800 healthy bone marrow donors. At the time of sampling, every cohort member was nominally healthy, though immune exposures that went unrecorded were likely present. The donor was CMV seropositive and was included in the group of 270 or so seropositive cohort members. Every donor gave a peripheral blood sample, and the peripheral blood mononuclear cells from that sample were used for TCR beta sequencing. The Qiagen DNeasy Blood Extraction Kit was used to extract genomic DNA from the blood cell samples. These data come from a study of cytomegalovirus exposure and HLA in healthy donors (dated by TCRdb to the late 2010s). Regarding the research as a whole: An earlier analysis of 587 of the donors reported 276 Gb of sequence data and 95 million to 130 million unique TCR beta sequences obtained from about 200 million T cells. An early release that covered some 630 HLA-typed donors contained approximately 300 gigabases of sequencing data and 70 million to 100 million unique TCR sequences. Of the 300 to 450 genotyped donors, roughly 76% were placed in the genetic ancestry cluster associated with self-reported Caucasian donors. The study was designed to test whether signatures of past pathogen exposure could be identified by cataloging public T cell receptors. The study profiled the T cell repertoires of 500 to 800 subjects by immunosequencing and related them to cytomegalovirus serostatus. In addition to the first cohort of 666 subjects, a separate validation cohort of 100 to 150 different subjects was used. The study combined high-throughput TCR immunosequencing, statistical association of individual TCRs with disease status, and machine learning to predict cytomegalovirus infection status. A later analysis re-analyzed previously published TCR beta repertoires from about 600 donors and added high-resolution HLA genotyping to study TCR occurrence patterns. In the later analysis, no new phenotypic data were used to find candidate immune exposures; instead, reliance was placed on TCR beta sequences and their occurrence across donors. In an earlier analysis of 587 of the donors, high-throughput TCR beta sequencing was used to judge whether each TCR beta V gene segment behaved as functional or pseudogenic. Donor age, sex, ethnicity and CMV serostatus were compiled alongside the repertoire data. A later genetic analysis took genome-wide SNP genotypes for about 55% of the 666 donors and used that subset as a discovery cohort. All discovery cohort repertoires had been generated using a single sequencing platform. HLA typing covered class I and class II loci at four-digit resolution. The number of typed donors differed by locus: about 629-630 for A, B, C, DRB1 and DQB1; 522 for DQA1; over 600 for DPA1; and some 470 for DPB1. About 5 DR-DQ haplotypes were handled as single units for association and clustering, since linkage in the cohort was strong. Across around 400 genotyped donors of the cohort, an average of approximately 240,000 unique TCR beta nucleotide sequences per donor were sequenced, and 15% to 20% of those sequences were non-productive. Study-wide conclusions, independent of this receptor: Some IMGT-functional V segments, including TRBV6-2 and TRBV6-3, could not be told apart with the 87-base-pair reads, so those segments were excluded. Because some donors lacked HLA typing at each locus, the association tests relied only on the typed subset. A further reported finding was that TCR beta sequences accurately predicted the HLA-A and HLA-B alleles for most subjects in the first cohort. In a later analysis, most CMV-associated TCR beta chains were found to appear HLA-restricted, with HLA associations seemingly driven largely by CMV exposure. Only TCR beta chains were sequenced in this cohort, and the absence of alpha or paired-chain data limited detectable features. An earlier analysis of around 540 of the donors showed that most TCR beta V segments appeared in productive rearrangements either about 87% or about 30% of the time, which broadly matched IMGT annotations. A few of the identified cytomegalovirus-associated TCR beta chains were confirmed in vitro to be specific for cytomegalovirus antigens. Linkage disequilibrium might explain the correlated functional status among segregating V segments, but an unknown experimental factor could not be excluded. Immune exposure information for the cohort was limited to CMV serostatus. Compared with equally common non-associated chains, HLA-associated TCR beta chains in a later analysis were more clonally expanded and had lower generation probabilities. Compared with the roughly 700-donor mean, donors in an Asian-associated ancestry cluster had fewer N-insertions in productive TCRs, according to a later genetic analysis. The classifier was reported to diagnose cytomegalovirus status with high specificity and sensitivity in both the original cohort and the validation cohort. In a later analysis, some 17,000 TCR beta sequences were associated with specific HLA alleles at a false discovery rate of 0.05. Across donors, most TCR sequences were observed very rarely, whereas some public TCRs were present in many individuals. The study gave a list of under 200 TCR beta chains associated with cytomegalovirus. In a later analysis, the rate of TCR association differed among HLA loci, with DRB1 alleles having the most associated TCRs and HLA-C alleles having the fewest. The presence/absence analyses assumed that sequencing depth was roughly uniform across donors, and that assumption may not be true. Several of the top co-occurrence clusters appeared to be linked to parvovirus B19, influenza, CMV and Epstein-Barr virus, according to a later analysis. Strong co-occurrence of HLA alleles, especially DR and DQ, made assigning TCR associations to individual alleles difficult. Because counts were too low, some 17 rarely observed V segments, including chromosome 9 orphons, were left out of the earlier analysis of 587 of the donors. A group of highly shared sequence variants was considered likely to be a technical artifact of the sequencing pipeline. In a later genetic analysis, a missense DCLRE1C variant was associated with V-gene and J-gene trimming of TCR beta chains, and the association was replicated in an independent cohort. According to the authors, the approach could potentially be generalized to other disease states and immunological phenotypes.

CDR3 length: 23 amino acids, cysteine to phenylalanine. Of all the DNA, just the CDR3 is kept, 69 bases in frame from base 1. For CDR1 and CDR2, the germline V gene lists SGHRS and YFSETQ. V drops 0 bases and J drops 0 bases, leaving 33 bases in between. The library was made by the immunoSEQ multiplex PCR assay. For the multiplex PCR, a mixture combining 60 forward primers for TCR Vbeta segments and 13 reverse primers for TCR Jbeta segments was used. A multiplex PCR assay on genomic DNA amplified the CDR3 region of rearranged TCR beta genes. The amplified TCR beta libraries were sequenced on the Illumina HiSeq System as 87-base-pair reads. Turning to the authors' computational methods: A later analysis counted tens of millions of unique TCR beta chains across the approximately 700 repertoires, and around 12 million of these chains were shared by at least two donors. To remove PCR and sequencing errors, raw reads were error-corrected and collapsed into unique sequences using a nearest-neighbor algorithm that merged closely related sequences. To assign V, D and J gene segments, CDR3 sequences were aligned to IMGT reference sequences. Each retained sequence needed at least a six-nucleotide match to both a V gene segment and a J gene segment. Rearrangements were classified as productive when the CDR3 lacked stop codons and remained in frame with V and J, and all other rearrangements were classified as non-productive. CDR3 was defined by IMGT convention, running from the second conserved V-encoded cysteine to the conserved J-encoded phenylalanine. The earlier analysis of some 550 of the donors excluded any sequence lacking an unambiguous match to a single V gene segment. An earlier analysis of just under 600 of the donors called V segments functional above 56.7% productive rearrangements and segregating when the between-donor standard deviation exceeded 5%. A statistical classification framework was built to diagnose cytomegalovirus status from the catalog of TCR beta chain sequences. A later analysis assigned V and J genes by comparing TCR nucleotide sequences with IMGT/GENE-DB human TR gene sequences. The TCRdist pipeline was used in a later analysis to assign CDR3 sequences and most-parsimonious VDJ recombination scenarios. In a later analysis, every TCR beta chain was defined by the combination of its CDR3 amino acid sequence and its V-gene family, and reads without a unique V-gene family were dropped. As a way to deal with suspected cross-contamination and a sequencing artifact, a later analysis dropped nearly 600 nucleotide sequences that were highly shared and had low generation probability. In a later analysis, a clonal expansion index for each public chain was calculated from normalized within-repertoire ranks of inferred template counts. In a later analysis, generation probabilities were computed with a VDJ recombination model fitted to out-of-frame rearrangements, and the resulting probabilities were checked against IGoR. Hypergeometric tests were used in a later analysis to score TCR-TCR, TCR-HLA and TCR-CMV co-occurrence, with a repertoire-size bias correction applied to the TCR pairs. In a later analysis, false discovery rates were estimated by permuting HLA or CMV assignments 20 times. In a later analysis, co-occurring TCRs were grouped using DBSCAN, with TCRdist sequence similarity added in when clustering inside HLA-allele-positive subsets. For co-occurrence clustering, repertoires with fewer than 30,000 or more than 120,000 public chains were excluded, along with a handful of repertoires with anomalous nucleotide sharing. Imported from immuneACCESS, the table was reduced by TCRdb to in-frame sequences with V and J called. These copies leave out some clones; in studies compared against another copy, an unresolved V gene accounts for under half, and the cause of the remainder is not known. That table is the source of V, J and clone size, and D and trimming were worked out from the DNA. The sample table holds around 160,000 clones, of which about three quarters were seen once. Roughly an eighth of the sample comes from the top ten.

The clonotype originates from a man over 45 in good health and CMV-seropositive. The sample taken for sequencing was PBMCs. The chain couples TRBV5-1 to TRBJ2-5, with TRBD1 perhaps the D gene, on 7 matching bases. CDR3 sequence: CASSLAPEWGRGEGLKDQETQYF. The nucleotide sequence is TGCGCCAGCAGCTTGGCCCCGGAGTGGGGCAGGGGGGAAGGTTTAAAGGACCAAGAGACCCAGTACTTC.